These 21 T cell receptor beta chains were sequenced from one sample in a study of control samples from healthy donors and cancer patients. Generated by immunoSEQ multiplex PCR, the TCRdb table keeps only in-frame clones and is missing some. This sample yields 90,000 or so clones, of which 85% to 90% are seen a single time; about 9.5% belongs to the top ten. Material for sequencing was PBMCs. These receptors came from a woman between 50 and 59 years old with colorectal cancer.

The chain is built from TRBV2 and TRBJ1-5, with D tentatively TRBD1 (5 bases). Trimming cost V 6 bases and J 1 base, with 7 bases left between them. Germline loops: CDR1 SNHLY, CDR2 FYNNEI. The CDR3 is 13 amino acids. The CDR3 reads CASSGTSNQPQHF. CDR3 coding DNA: TGTGCCAGCAGCGGGACGAGCAATCAGCCCCAGCATTTT.

J is TRBJ2-7 and V is TRBV12-3 or TRBV12-4; maybe TRBD1 (6 bases). The CDR3 runs to 13 residues. Deletions cut 5 bases from V and 2 bases from J, with 10 bases between. The CDR3 region has the DNA TGTGCCAGCAGTCAGACAGGTCCCTACGAGCAGTACGTC. This sequence encodes CASSQTGPYEQYV.

The rearrangement links TRBV3-1 (or the pseudogene TRBV3-2) to TRBJ1-1, with unresolved D. This CDR3 has 15 residues. With 2 bases removed from V and 1 base from J, the gap between germline ends came to 11 bases. Germline CDR1 and CDR2: LGHDT and YNNKEL (reference sequence). In nucleotides, the CDR3 is TGTGCCAGCAGCCAACGAGCAGGAACGAACACTGAAGCTTTCTTT. It is translated as CASSQRAGTNTEAFF.

This rearrangement joins TRBV2 to TRBJ2-5; no clear D. Germline V gives CDR1 SNHLY, CDR2 FYNNEI. Trimming pared 6 bases from V and 5 bases from J, leaving 13 bases between. The CDR3 extends over 13 amino acids. CDR3 in amino acids: CASSLKSSETQYF. CDR3 bases: TGTGCCAGCAGCCTTAAGTCGTCGGAGACCCAGTACTTC.

This clone was recorded only once. The chain is built from TRBV5-1 and TRBJ2-2; maybe TRBD1 (5 bases). V was shortened by 4 bases and J by 2 bases, with 12 bases between the two germline ends. This CDR3 is 15 amino acids long. Looked up from germline, CDR1 is SGHRS and CDR2 is YFSETQ. DNA for the CDR3: TGCGCCAGCAGCGAAGCTACAGGAAACACCGGGGAGCTGTTTTTT. Its translation is CASSEATGNTGELFF.

V usage is TRBV20-1 and J usage is TRBJ1-1; maybe TRBD1 (5 bases). Germline V gene lookup returns CDR1 DFQATT and CDR2 SNEGSKA (reference sequence). The CDR3 contains 15 residues. V lost 3 bases, J lost 5 bases, and 19 bases lay in between. The chain's CDR3 is CSASGIERGRTEAFF. The CDR3 nucleotides are TGCAGTGCTAGTGGTATAGAAAGGGGTAGGACTGAAGCTTTCTTT.

This chain uses TRBV27 with TRBJ1-6, with D perhaps matching TRBD1 (5 bases). The germline CDR1 and CDR2 sequences are MNHEY and SMNVEV (reference sequence). The germline V and J ends were trimmed by 4 bases and 2 bases, with 12 bases remaining between them. CDR3 length: 16 residues. The CDR3 DNA reads TGTGCCAGCAGTTCGACAGCTCCTACCTATAATTCACCCCTCCACTTT. Translating it yields CASSSTAPTYNSPLHF.

This chain joins TRBV6-4 and TRBJ2-5; D not certain. Germline CDR1 and CDR2: MRHNA and SNTAGT. V lost 2 bases to trimming and J lost 0 bases, with 4 bases between them. There are 13 residues in the CDR3. The CDR3 is CASSDTYQETQYF. The CDR3 bases are TGTGCCAGCAGTGACACGTACCAAGAGACCCAGTACTTC.

The V and J genes are TRBV7-2 and TRBJ1-3; 7 bases map to TRBD1. Germline CDR1 is SGHTA and CDR2 is FQGNSA. Unmatched junction bases numbered 8, after V lost 1 base and J lost 2 bases. The CDR3 length is 17 residues. CDR3 nucleotides: TGTGCCAGCAGCTTAGGGGGGGACAGAACGACTGGAAACACCATATATTTT. As protein: CASSLGGDRTTGNTIYF.

This chain joins TRBV24-1 and TRBJ2-2; D is tentatively TRBD1 or TRBD2 (6 bases each). The V gene lost 3 bases and the J gene lost 1 base, with 14 bases spanning the gap. This CDR3 has 17 residues. Germline CDR1 KGHDR, CDR2 SFDVKD. The CDR3 region has the DNA TGTGCCACCAGTGATCCGCGACGGGGGCTGAACACCGGGGAGCTGTTTTTT. Its translation is CATSDPRRGLNTGELFF.

As DNA, the CDR3 is TGTGCCACCAGCAGAGATCCGGGGACAGTCGAGCAGTACGTC. Protein product: CATSRDPGTVEQYV. This chain connects TRBV15 to TRBJ2-7; 7 nucleotides align to TRBD1. The CDR3 runs to 14 residues. Germline V gene lookup returns CDR1 LNHNV and CDR2 YYDKDF (reference sequence). V lost 0 bases to trimming and J lost 6 bases; unmatched junction nucleotides: 5.

The chain couples TRBV6-5 to TRBJ2-3; D gene uncertain. CDR3 length: 16 residues. Trimming took off 0 bases at V and 0 bases at J, with 10 bases between the two ends. The V gene's germline CDR1 is MNHEY and CDR2 SVGAGI. Here the CDR3 reads CASSYSMLPSTDTQYF. In DNA form, the CDR3 reads TGTGCCAGCAGTTACTCGATGTTACCTAGCACAGATACGCAGTATTTT.

This chain links TRBV7-2 with TRBJ1-6; 7 bases match TRBD1. CDR1 and CDR2 (germline): SGHTA, FQGNSA. After removal of 5 bases from V and 13 bases from J, the junction contained 11 bases not matched to a gene. This CDR3 comprises 14 residues. CDR3 nucleotides: TGTGCCAGCAGCCTTTATCCGGGACAGTCCCCCCTCCACTTT. Encoded protein: CASSLYPGQSPLHF.

This chain uses TRBV19 with TRBJ1-2, with D possibly TRBD1 on 5 matching bases. This CDR3 is 13 amino acids long. V dropped 6 bases and J dropped 4 bases, with 12 bases sitting between them. CDR1 and CDR2 (germline): LNHDA, SQIVND (reference sequence). The CDR3 coding sequence is TGTGCCAGTAGCCCTCCCGGGACCTATGGCTACACCTTC. Protein product: CASSPPGTYGYTF.

The chain employs TRBV7-9 and TRBJ1-1, with D maybe TRBD1 (5 bases). Germline values: CDR1 SEHNR, CDR2 FQNEAQ (reference sequence). The CDR3 is 14 residues long. Trimming removed 6 bases from V and 5 bases from J, with 16 bases in between. The DNA for the CDR3 is TGTGCCAGCAGTTCTAAAGGGGCTGGGACTGAAGCTTTCTTT. Translating gives CASSSKGAGTEAFF. Filled out from reference TRBV7-9 and TRBJ1-1, the complete variable domain reads DTGVSQNPRHKITKRGQNVTFRCDPISEHNRLYWYRQTLGQGPEFLTYFQNEAQLEKSRLLSDRFSAERPKGSFSTLEIQRTEQGDSAMYLCASSSKGAGTEAFFGQGTRLTVV.

The count of this clone is one. V usage is TRBV5-1 and J usage is TRBJ2-3; D is perhaps TRBD2 (6 bases). Trimming removed 0 bases at V and 1 base at J, with 9 bases between. The CDR3 has 15 amino acids. Germline CDR1 and CDR2: SGHRS and YFSETQ. The CDR3 DNA reads as TGCGCCAGCAGCTTGGCTAGCGACGGCACAGATACGCAGTATTTT. This codes for CASSLASDGTDTQYF. The full variable domain, with the rest looked up from reference TRBV5-1 and TRBJ2-3, is KAGVTQTPRYLIKTRGQQVTLSCSPISGHRSVSWYQQTPGQGLQFLFEYFSETQRNKGNFPGRFSGRQFSNSRSEMNVSTLELGDSALYLCASSLASDGTDTQYFGPGTRLTVL.

The genes are TRBV6-1 and TRBJ2-1; 10 bases are a match to TRBD2. The CDR3 is 15 residues long. The ends lost 3 bases at V and 4 bases at J; junction bases unmatched: 3. Looked up from germline, CDR1 is MNHNS and CDR2 is SASEGT. The CDR3 region has the DNA TGTGCCAGCAGTGACGGGACTAGCGATTACAATGAGCAGTTCTTC. This gives the protein CASSDGTSDYNEQFF.

Only a few counts were recorded for this clone. The chain couples TRBV19 to TRBJ2-5; 8 nucleotides match TRBD1. CDR3 length equals 13 residues. Germline V gene sequence: CDR1 LNHDA, CDR2 SQIVND (reference sequence). Unmatched junction bases numbered 2, after V lost 3 bases and J lost 5 bases. CDR3 sequence (DNA): TGTGCCAGTAGTATTTCAGGGGGCGAGACCCAGTACTTC. Residues: CASSISGGETQYF.

The V gene is TRBV18, the J gene TRBJ1-2; TRBD1 agrees at 10 bases. The CDR3 has 14 residues. After removal of 3 bases from V and 6 bases from J, the junction contained 4 bases not matched to a gene. Germline V lookup: CDR1 KGHSH, CDR2 LQKENI. The CDR3 loop reads CASSPGQGLDGYTF. The DNA of the CDR3 is TGTGCCAGCTCACCGGGACAGGGGTTGGATGGCTACACCTTC. Together with reference TRBV18 and TRBJ1-2, the CDR3 gives the full variable domain: NAGVMQNPRHLVRRRGQEARLRCSPMKGHSHVYWYRQLPEEGLKFMVYLQKENIIDESGMPKERFSAEFPKEGPSILRIQQVVRGDSAAYFCASSPGQGLDGYTFGSGTRLTVV.

The chain is built from TRBV7-2 and TRBJ1-3; D uncertain. V lost 5 bases and J lost 9, with 14 bases in between. CDR3 size: 13 residues. CDR1 and CDR2 (germline): SGHTA, FQGNSA. The CDR3 is CASSLDPGSTIYF. The CDR3 bases are TGTGCCAGCAGCCTCGACCCCGGTAGCACCATATATTTT.

The gene calls are TRBV9 and TRBJ2-1, with D perhaps matching TRBD1 or TRBD2 (5 bases each). There are 14 residues in the CDR3. Per germline, CDR1 SGDLS and CDR2 YYNGEE. V shed 4 bases and J shed 9 bases, with 17 bases lying between them. CDR3 protein: CASSPEGPSGEQFF. CDR3 nucleotide sequence: TGTGCCAGCAGCCCAGAGGGGCCCAGCGGTGAGCAGTTCTTC.